This T cell receptor beta chain was captured in a study of read filtering for tumor transcriptome and immune sequencing. The study's findings and limits: Single-read clonotypes: about 81.9% of IR-seq clonotypes (about 3.5% of reads), 74.6% of RNA-seq clonotypes (around 45% of reads). IR-seq and RNA-seq agreed better without single-read clonotypes.

At the time of active disease, bone marrow was collected from every patient. From roughly 400 ng of RNA, a library with molecular barcoded alpha/delta and beta/gamma adaptors was made. TCRdb passed the reads through MiXCR, listing each CDR3 protein once. The table includes around 130,000 distinct CDR3 sequences, approximately 13% detected once. This clonotype occurred many times. Its antigen is currently unknown. This CDR3 region has 15 residues. From germline, CDR1 is DFQATT and CDR2 SNEGSKA (reference sequence). With 5 bases removed from V and 6 bases from J, the gap between germline ends came to 20 bases.

The clonotype comes from a donor aged 40 or over with multiple myeloma. Sequences were obtained from a population of CD138-negative cells sorted from bone marrow. V usage is TRBV20-1 and J usage is TRBJ1-5; no definite D call. The DNA for the CDR3 is TGCAGTGCTTTCCCCCGTACAGCGGGAGGTCAGCCCCAGCATTTT. Residues: CSAFPRTAGGQPQHF.